The present T cell receptor (beta chain) was sequenced within a study of T cell repertoires in cytomegalovirus infection. Study summary: Indications of both CMV infection and matching HLA type were provided by public TCR beta signatures. The study, taken as a whole, reports: Of the TCR beta families, the public ones yielded a cumulative frequency that identified carriers of CMV plus the relevant HLA. Clonotype analysis showed dominance of the ex vivo response by HLA-C-restricted CMV-specific TCR beta clonotypes.

Germline CDR1 SGHDN, CDR2 FVKESK. V lost 0 bases, J lost 4 bases, and 15 bases lay in between. The CDR3 is 16 amino acids. A single record per CDR3 protein comes from TCRdb applying MiXCR to the reads. Of a few hundred thousand distinct CDR3 sequences detected, around 27% appear once; the ten largest clones hold 13%. For this clonotype: Its antigen is still unknown.

The receptor comes from a human donor in good health (CMV status not recorded). Some clones in this sample may be carry-over from other donors' samples. The genes are TRBV14 and TRBJ1-1; a weak D match, TRBD1 (6 bases). Sequencing input: PBMCs. CDR3 nucleotide sequence: TGTGCCAGCAGCCAAGATGGGCAGGGGAGGCTCACTGAAGCTTTCTTT. This sequence encodes CASSQDGQGRLTEAFF.